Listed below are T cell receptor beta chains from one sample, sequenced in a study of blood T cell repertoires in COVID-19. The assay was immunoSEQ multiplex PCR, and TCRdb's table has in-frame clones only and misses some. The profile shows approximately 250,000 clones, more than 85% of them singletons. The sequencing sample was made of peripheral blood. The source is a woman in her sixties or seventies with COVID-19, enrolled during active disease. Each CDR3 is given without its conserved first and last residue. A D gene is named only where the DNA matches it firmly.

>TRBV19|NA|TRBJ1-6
ASSIGGKNSPLH
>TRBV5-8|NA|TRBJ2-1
ASRLPGHPDYNEQF
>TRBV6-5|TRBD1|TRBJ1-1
ASRSTGGKAF
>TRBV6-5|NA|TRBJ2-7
ASSYVQGGSYEQY
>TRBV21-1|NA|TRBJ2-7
ASSTGQGLSSYEQY
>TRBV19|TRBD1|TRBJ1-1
ASSLGQGNTEAF
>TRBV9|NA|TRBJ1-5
ASSDQGSNQPQH
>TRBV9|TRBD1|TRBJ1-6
ASSIQGASNSPLH
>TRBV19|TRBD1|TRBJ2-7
ASSEDRGNEQY
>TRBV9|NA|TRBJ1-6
ASSVFGEPRDSPLH
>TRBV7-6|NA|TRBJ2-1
ASSLGDSADEQF
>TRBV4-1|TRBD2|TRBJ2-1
ASSLTSGSYNEQF
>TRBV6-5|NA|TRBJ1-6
ASSYSGGDNSPLH
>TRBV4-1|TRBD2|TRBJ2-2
ASSPLAGYGNNPGELF
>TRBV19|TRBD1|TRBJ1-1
ASSMGTGVAF
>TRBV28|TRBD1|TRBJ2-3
ASMNRGPDTQY
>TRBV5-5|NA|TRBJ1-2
ASRPDSTNYGYT
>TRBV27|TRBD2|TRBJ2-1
ASSFRSGASSYNEQF
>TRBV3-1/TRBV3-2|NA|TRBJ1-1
ASSQEGGGIMNTEAF
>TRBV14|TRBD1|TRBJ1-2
ASSPDRAVGYT
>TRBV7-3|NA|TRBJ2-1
ASSLRLTRAHDEQF
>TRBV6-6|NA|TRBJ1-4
ASSYRRGEGEKLF
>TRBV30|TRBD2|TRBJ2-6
AWSVRGGPGANVLT
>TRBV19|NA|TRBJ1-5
ASSPRGHISNQPQH
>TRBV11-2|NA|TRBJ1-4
ASSLDMPGPDEKLF
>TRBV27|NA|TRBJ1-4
ASSLSFGHETNEKLF
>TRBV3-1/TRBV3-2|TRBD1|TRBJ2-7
ASSQVTGKQY
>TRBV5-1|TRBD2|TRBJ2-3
ASSLLAGGLNTQY
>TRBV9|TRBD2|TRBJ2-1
ASSVALGGTSGGNEQF
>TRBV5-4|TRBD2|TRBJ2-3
ASSQPSGYSTDTQY
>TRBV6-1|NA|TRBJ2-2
ASSETRGSTTGELF
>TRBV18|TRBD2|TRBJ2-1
ASSPNGLAGGNEQF
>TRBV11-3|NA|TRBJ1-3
ASSLGTPPRNTIY
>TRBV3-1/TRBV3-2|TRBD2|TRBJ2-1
ASSQVASGIPEQF
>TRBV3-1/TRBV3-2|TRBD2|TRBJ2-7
ASSNLAGGNSYEQY
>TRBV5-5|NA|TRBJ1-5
ASSRESNQPQH
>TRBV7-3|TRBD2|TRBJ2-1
ASSSGVGTSGKGTYNEQF
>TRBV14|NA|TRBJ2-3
ASTSGSTDTQY
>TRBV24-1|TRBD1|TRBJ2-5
ATSFGQGYQETQY
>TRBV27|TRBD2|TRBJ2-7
ASSLSSSGKTYEQY
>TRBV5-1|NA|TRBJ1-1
ASSSTVNTEAF
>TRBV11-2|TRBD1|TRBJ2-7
ASSLDNRGIGYEQY
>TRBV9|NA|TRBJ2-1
ASSRPGVSWNEQF
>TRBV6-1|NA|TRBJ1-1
ASSDWGQMNTEAF
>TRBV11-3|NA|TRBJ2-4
ASSLGASRRSLAKNIQY